This TCR beta chain was found in a study of identical twins. Trimming removed 1 base at V and 6 bases at J, with 21 bases between. The length of the CDR3 is 17 residues. Germline values: CDR1 LGHNA, CDR2 YNFKEQ. Each CDR3 protein is one row after TCRdb ran MiXCR on the 5' RACE reads. Counted here are hundreds of thousands of distinct CDR3 sequences, 9% to 15% occurring once; the ten biggest clones make up 1.5% to 2%. These data also formed part of another study, on yellow fever vaccine responses in identical twins.

This chain links TRBV4-2 with TRBJ1-1; D remains unclear. The receptor was isolated from a woman aged 18 to 35 in good health. The sample consisted of PBMCs. The CDR3 loop reads CASSQVAIGDSVAEAFF. For the CDR3, the DNA is TGTGCCAGCAGCCAAGTAGCTATCGGGGATTCAGTGGCTGAAGCTTTCTTT.